This entry lists 26 T cell receptor beta chains sequenced from one sample in a study of patients and donors after allogeneic stem cell transplantation. TCRdb reprocessed the RT-PCR reads with MiXCR, giving one entry per CDR3 protein. Counted here are hundreds of thousands of distinct CDR3 sequences, 16% occurring once; the ten biggest clones make up over 6%. The sample was blood, either unsorted or a sorted T cell fraction (not recorded which). Receptor source: a human donor who was either an allogeneic HSCT recipient or a stem cell or donor lymphocyte infusion donor (not recorded which). It is not recorded whose cells these are; they may come from a transplant donor.

The sample holds a few counts of this clonotype. The rearrangement links TRBV29-1 to TRBJ2-6, with 9 nucleotides matching TRBD1. Germline V gene lookup returns CDR1 SQVTM and CDR2 ANQGSEA. Germline trimming cut 7 bases from V and 0 bases from J; bases unmatched to any gene: 7. CDR3 length equals 16 residues. CDR3 residues: CSAGDRVPSGANVLTF. In DNA, the CDR3 is TGCAGCGCAGGGGACAGGGTCCCCTCTGGGGCCAACGTCCTGACTTTC.

This clonotype was counted only a few times. The chain links TRBV7-3 to TRBJ2-3, with D possibly being TRBD1 (5 bases). The CDR3 consists of 12 residues. Germline V lookup: CDR1 SGHTA, CDR2 FQGTGA. The V gene lost 6 bases and the J gene lost 4 bases, with 8 bases spanning the gap. This CDR3 is CASSKGADTQYF. Written as DNA, the CDR3 is TGTGCCAGCAGTAAAGGGGCAGATACGCAGTATTTT. The complete variable domain, with remaining parts taken from reference TRBV7-3 and TRBJ2-3, reads GAGVSQTPSNKVTEKGKYVELRCDPISGHTALYWYRQSLGQGPEFLIYFQGTGAADDSGLPNDRFFAVRPEGSVSTLKIQRTERGDSAVYLCASSKGADTQYFGPGTRLTVL.

V and J are TRBV9 and TRBJ1-1; TRBD1 aligns across 8 bases. This CDR3 region has 14 residues. The ends lost 2 bases at V and 3 bases at J; junction bases unmatched: 3. Germline V CDR1 and CDR2: SGDLS, YYNGEE. Here the CDR3 reads CASSVTGADTEAFF. The CDR3, as DNA: TGTGCCAGCAGCGTGACAGGGGCGGACACTGAAGCTTTCTTT.

V gene TRBV19 combines with J gene TRBJ1-1; TRBD1 matches 7 bases. CDR1 and CDR2 (germline): LNHDA, SQIVND (reference sequence). Germline trimming cut 4 bases from V and 3 bases from J; bases unmatched to any gene: 5. CDR3 length: 14 amino acids. In DNA, the CDR3 is TGTGCCAGTAGTAAGAAACAGGGGTACACTGAAGCTTTCTTT. Translated: CASSKKQGYTEAFF.

J is TRBJ2-7 and V is TRBV18; perhaps D is TRBD1 or TRBD2 (5 bases each). In germline, CDR1 is KGHSH, CDR2 LQKENI. The CDR3 is made up of 13 amino acids. The V end was cut by 6 bases, the J end by 2 bases, with 11 bases between. This chain's CDR3 is CASSGTVTYEQYF. CDR3 nucleotide sequence: TGTGCCAGCTCGGGGACCGTTACCTACGAGCAGTACTTC.

The V gene is TRBV20-1, the J gene TRBJ1-2; TRBD1 agrees at 8 bases. J gave up 4 bases and V 3 bases, and 16 bases lay outside the gene matches. Germline V gene lookup returns CDR1 DFQATT and CDR2 SNEGSKA (reference sequence). This CDR3 comprises 17 residues. In DNA form, the CDR3 reads TGCAGTGCTAGTATGGGGTCAGGACAGGGACTGGGCTATGGCTACACCTTC. It encodes CSASMGSGQGLGYGYTF.

The chain employs TRBV5-5 and TRBJ2-5; 7 bases match TRBD2. With V trimmed by 0 bases and J by 7 bases, 9 bases remained unmatched. The germline gives CDR1 SGHKS, CDR2 YYEKEE (reference sequence). This CDR3 has 15 amino acids. The CDR3: CASSLGGSKRGTQYF. CDR3 DNA: TGTGCCAGCAGCTTGGGAGGGTCCAAGCGGGGGACCCAGTACTTC.

This clonotype has more than one count but fewer than ten. The V call is TRBV7-2, the J call TRBJ2-3; D gene ambiguous. The CDR3 length is 10 residues. Trimming shortened V by 5 bases and J by 9 bases, and 6 bases separated the two germline ends. The germline V gene encodes CDR1 SGHTA and CDR2 FQGNSA. CDR3 protein: CASSLRTQYF. In DNA form, the CDR3 reads TGTGCCAGCAGCCTGAGGACGCAGTATTTT.

This chain uses TRBV7-9 with TRBJ2-1; D call uncertain. Germline CDR1 and CDR2: SEHNR and FQNEAQ (reference sequence). The CDR3 runs 10 residues. V lost 4 bases and J 10 bases, leaving 5 bases between the germline ends. The CDR3: CASSSEEQFF. The CDR3 bases are TGTGCCAGCAGCTCGGAGGAGCAGTTCTTC.

This clonotype was seen a handful of times. CDR3 residues: CASSLALFWTSGTFADTQYF. CDR3 DNA sequence: TGTGCCAGCAGCTTAGCCCTCTTTTGGACTAGCGGGACCTTTGCGGATACGCAGTATTTT. The chain couples TRBV11-1 to TRBJ2-3; 12 nucleotides line up with TRBD2. Germline loops: CDR1 SGHAT, CDR2 FQDESV (reference sequence). The CDR3 totals 20 residues. J was trimmed by 6 bases and V by 0 bases; bases with no gene match: 16.

V usage is TRBV2 and J usage is TRBJ2-7, with D maybe TRBD2 (6 bases). Germline CDR1 reads SNHLY; CDR2 reads FYNNEI. The CDR3 has 16 residues. V lost 7 bases, J lost 3 bases, and 22 bases lay in between. CDR3: CASNPPGGYPLYEQYF. The CDR3 bases are TGTGCCAGCAACCCTCCTGGGGGGTACCCCCTCTACGAGCAGTACTTC.

The chain carries TRBV3-1 and TRBJ2-7, with TRBD1 matching 8 bases. V lost 5 bases to trimming and J lost 3 bases; unmatched junction nucleotides: 9. The CDR3 runs 15 residues. CDR1 LGHDT and CDR2 YNNKEL come from the germline V gene (reference sequence). CDR3 DNA: TGTGCCAGCAGCTGGGGACCGGGACAGGACTACGAGCAGTACTTC. Translating gives CASSWGPGQDYEQYF.

V usage is TRBV4-2 and J usage is TRBJ2-2; maybe TRBD2 (5 bases). V gave up 2 bases and J gave up 0 bases, with 10 bases separating them. CDR3 size: 16 residues. Per germline, CDR1 LGHNA and CDR2 YNFKEQ. The CDR3 spells CASSQLSGANTGELFF. As DNA, the CDR3 is TGTGCCAGCAGCCAACTTTCCGGGGCGAACACCGGGGAGCTGTTTTTT.

In its sample, this clonotype was seen many times. This chain connects TRBV20-1 to TRBJ2-1; D remains unclear. V was trimmed by 3 bases and J by 4 bases, leaving 7 bases between them. Germline CDR1 is DFQATT and CDR2 is SNEGSKA (reference sequence). The CDR3 length is 12 residues. The CDR3 spells CSARAKYNEQFF. The CDR3 DNA follows: TGCAGTGCTAGGGCGAAATACAATGAGCAGTTCTTC.

This clonotype has just a few counts. V is TRBV30 and J is TRBJ1-5; D unclear. This CDR3 region has 14 residues. V lost 0 bases, J lost 0 bases, and 6 bases lay in between. Germline CDR1 is GTSNPN and CDR2 is SVGIG (reference sequence). As DNA, the CDR3 is TGTGCCTGGAGTGTACTGGATAGCAATCAGCCCCAGCATTTT. Amino acid sequence: CAWSVLDSNQPQHF.

The chain joins TRBV12-3 or TRBV12-4 to TRBJ2-7; no clear D. With 3 bases removed from V and 3 bases from J, the gap between germline ends came to 6 bases. This CDR3 is built from 12 residues. CDR3 loop: CASSFSFYEQYF. CDR3 sequence (DNA): TGTGCCAGCAGTTTCTCCTTCTACGAGCAGTACTTC.

The V gene is TRBV5-1, the J gene TRBJ1-2; D call uncertain. Germline lookup yields CDR1 SGHRS and CDR2 YFSETQ. V was cut by 4 bases and J by 4 bases, with 20 bases left in between. This CDR3 contains 16 residues. CDR3 bases: TGCGCCAGCAGCCTAACTCCGGGCCGCGAAGGCTATGGCTACACCTTC. Its translation is CASSLTPGREGYGYTF.

Remarks on this clonotype: A much larger clone is a single base away; this may be a read error. V gene TRBV7-4 combines with J gene TRBJ1-4, with D possibly matching TRBD1 (5 bases). Germline values: CDR1 SGHVT, CDR2 SQSDAQ. The CDR3 spans 18 residues. As DNA, the CDR3 is TGTGCCAGCAGCCTTACCGGGACCCGAAACACAACTTATGAAAAACTGTTTTTT. It is translated as CASSLTGTRNTTYEKLFF.

The genes are TRBV6-1 and TRBJ1-2, with 8 bases lining up with TRBD1. Germline loops: CDR1 MNHNS, CDR2 SASEGT. The CDR3 is made up of 15 amino acids. Trimming cost V 3 bases and J 6 bases; bases outside gene matches: 9. CDR3 DNA sequence: TGTGCCAGCAGTGACCTGGACAGGGTGAAGAATGGCTACACCTTC. Protein product: CASSDLDRVKNGYTF.

The table lists this clonotype with many counts. This sequence joins TRBV7-9 and TRBJ2-3; 7 bases are a match to TRBD1. V trimming: 5 bases; J trimming: 3 bases; junction bases outside the gene matches: 11. The CDR3 runs 16 residues. Germline V lookup: CDR1 SEHNR, CDR2 FQNEAQ (reference sequence). The CDR3 sequence is CASSPTGQGTTDTQYF. CDR3 in DNA: TGTGCCAGCAGCCCGACAGGGCAAGGGACAACAGATACGCAGTATTTT.

The chain combines TRBV9 with TRBJ2-1; D possibly matches TRBD1 or TRBD2 (5 bases each). Germline values: CDR1 SGDLS, CDR2 YYNGEE. This CDR3 has 15 residues. V was cut by 2 bases and J by 4 bases, with 13 bases left in between. CDR3 residues: CASSVRASGYNEQFF. CDR3 nucleotides: TGTGCCAGCAGCGTCAGGGCCTCGGGATACAATGAGCAGTTCTTC.

The J gene is TRBJ1-1, the V gene TRBV12-3 or TRBV12-4, with TRBD1 as a possible D gene (6 bases). The ends were cut back, 4 bases at V and 6 bases at J, with 21 bases in the middle. The CDR3 loop spans 16 amino acids. This CDR3 is CASSSPHAGGLAEAFF. The CDR3 coding sequence is TGTGCCAGCAGTTCCCCCCACGCCGGGGGCCTTGCTGAAGCTTTCTTT.

The rearrangement uses TRBV19 and TRBJ1-2; D gene unclear. Looked up from germline, CDR1 is LNHDA and CDR2 is SQIVND (reference sequence). V lost 2 bases to trimming and J lost 2 bases, with 6 bases between them. This CDR3 contains 13 residues. The CDR3 here is CASSIWANYGYTF. Here the CDR3 DNA reads TGTGCCAGTAGTATATGGGCGAACTATGGCTACACCTTC.

This clonotype came up many times. The genes are TRBV24-1 and TRBJ2-5; D remains ambiguous. Looked up from germline, CDR1 is KGHDR and CDR2 is SFDVKD. The V and J ends lost 5 bases and 1 base respectively, with 13 bases between them. The CDR3 has 15 amino acids. This chain's CDR3 is CATSGASGFQETQYF. In nucleotides, the CDR3 is TGTGCCACCAGTGGCGCTTCCGGGTTCCAAGAGACCCAGTACTTC.

This clonotype was detected only once. CDR3 sequence: CASRQTGGSPETQYF. The CDR3 DNA reads as TGTGCCAGCAGGCAAACGGGGGGGTCACCAGAGACCCAGTACTTC. V usage is TRBV12-3 or TRBV12-4 and J usage is TRBJ2-5; 8 nucleotides align to TRBD2. This CDR3 has 15 residues. The V segment lost 6 bases and the J segment 4 bases; nucleotides outside the gene matches: 10.

The sample holds a few counts of this clonotype. J is TRBJ1-4 and V is TRBV25-1; D remains unclear. Between the trimmed V and J ends, which lost 1 base and 5 bases, there was a span of 8 bases. CDR1 MGHDK and CDR2 SYGVNS come from the germline V gene. The CDR3 is 14 residues long. This CDR3 is CASSEWRENEKLFF. DNA for the CDR3: TGTGCCAGCAGTGAATGGCGGGAGAATGAAAAACTGTTTTTT.